These 9 T cell receptor beta chains originate from one sample sequenced in a study of CD8 T cells in Susac syndrome. An amount of RNA that ranged from about 0.45 to 1 ug was reverse transcribed with random hexamers. TCRdb passed the immunoSEQ multiplex PCR reads through MiXCR, listing each CDR3 protein once. The sample has hundreds of thousands of distinct CDR3 sequences, over 75% seen once. The sample consisted of CD8+ T cells from PBMCs. All receptors come from a human donor with multiple sclerosis.

V usage is TRBV28 and J usage is TRBJ1-2; the match to TRBD1 covers 7 bases. This CDR3 contains 15 residues. V dropped 7 bases and J dropped 4; count of bases not matched to a gene: 12. Germline values: CDR1 MDHEN, CDR2 SYDVKM. The CDR3 region has the DNA TGTGCCAGCACCGCGGGACAGTTATTGTCCTATGGCTACACCTTC. It translates to CASTAGQLLSYGYTF.

The chain has TRBV4-2 and TRBJ2-7; 9 bases align to TRBD1. V was clipped by 0 bases and J by 7 bases; unmatched bases: 10. Germline-derived CDR1 and CDR2 are LGHNA and YNFKEQ. There are 16 residues in the CDR3. CDR3 DNA sequence: TGTGCCAGCAGCCAAGATCTTTGGACAGGGGCGGGAGAGCAGTACTTC. It is translated as CASSQDLWTGAGEQYF.

The V and J genes are TRBV20-1 and TRBJ1-1; D uncertain. The ends were cut back, 0 bases at V and 3 bases at J, with 11 bases in the middle. CDR3 size: 14 residues. CDR1 DFQATT and CDR2 SNEGSKA come from the germline V gene (reference sequence). CDR3 nucleotides: TGCAGTGCTAGAGATATTAGGGTCGACACTGAAGCTTTCTTT. It is translated as CSARDIRVDTEAFF.

A few counts support this clonotype. This rearrangement joins TRBV6-6 to TRBJ2-2; D is uncertain. Germline V lookup: CDR1 MNHNY, CDR2 SVGAGI (reference sequence). CDR3 length: 14 amino acids. V was clipped by 4 bases and J by 1 base, with 7 bases between them. The chain's CDR3 is CASSFWQNTGELFF. The CDR3 DNA is TGTGCCAGCAGTTTCTGGCAGAACACCGGGGAGCTGTTTTTT.

The chain links TRBV7-9 to TRBJ1-4; 8 nucleotides line up with TRBD1. The length of the CDR3 is 15 residues. Germline V gene lookup returns CDR1 SEHNR and CDR2 FQNEAQ (reference sequence). V lost 0 bases to trimming and J lost 8 bases; unmatched junction nucleotides: 5. The CDR3 region is CASSLAPDREEKLFF. CDR3 in DNA: TGTGCCAGCAGCTTAGCCCCGGACAGGGAGGAAAAACTGTTTTTT.

The chain is built from TRBV18 and TRBJ1-4; the D is unclear. V was pared by 2 bases and J by 0 bases, with 7 bases between. Germline lookup yields CDR1 KGHSH and CDR2 LQKENI. There are 15 residues in the CDR3. The CDR3 region has the DNA TGTGCCAGCTCACCATGGAGGTCAACTAATGAAAAACTGTTTTTT. Protein sequence: CASSPWRSTNEKLFF.

This sequence joins TRBV4-2 and TRBJ2-1; D is unresolved. The CDR3 is 16 residues long. Germline CDR1 is LGHNA and CDR2 is YNFKEQ. Trimming cost V 1 base and J 0 bases, with 10 bases left between them. CDR3 residues: CASSQVAVSSYNEQFF. Written as DNA, the CDR3 is TGTGCCAGCAGCCAAGTGGCGGTGAGCTCCTACAATGAGCAGTTCTTC.

V and J are TRBV5-6 and TRBJ2-1; D is unresolved. The CDR3 extends over 14 amino acids. Trimming cost V 5 bases and J 5 bases, with 14 bases left between them. CDR1 is SGHDT and CDR2 is YYEEEE in the germline V gene. The CDR3 loop is CASRGWGSHNEQFF. DNA for the CDR3: TGTGCCAGCAGGGGTTGGGGTAGCCACAATGAGCAGTTCTTC.

The chain combines TRBV25-1 with TRBJ2-3, with D perhaps TRBD1 (6 bases). Germline V gene lookup returns CDR1 MGHDK and CDR2 SYGVNS. Trimming took 9 bases from V and 4 from J, leaving 11 bases between them. The CDR3 totals 12 residues. CDR3 DNA sequence: TGTGCCAGTTTACAGGGCGCAGATACGCAGTATTTT. This codes for CASLQGADTQYF.